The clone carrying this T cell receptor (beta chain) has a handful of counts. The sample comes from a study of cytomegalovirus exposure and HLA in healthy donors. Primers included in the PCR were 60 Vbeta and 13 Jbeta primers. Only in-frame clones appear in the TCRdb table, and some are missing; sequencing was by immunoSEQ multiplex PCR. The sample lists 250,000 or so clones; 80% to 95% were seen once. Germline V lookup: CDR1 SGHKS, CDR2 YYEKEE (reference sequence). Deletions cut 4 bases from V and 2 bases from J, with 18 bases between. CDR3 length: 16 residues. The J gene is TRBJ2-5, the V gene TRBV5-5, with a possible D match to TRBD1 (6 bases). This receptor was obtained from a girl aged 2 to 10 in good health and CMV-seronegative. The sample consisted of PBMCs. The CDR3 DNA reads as TGTGCCAGCAGCCGGTACCTCAGGGGCGCTCAAGAGACCCAGTACTTC. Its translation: CASSRYLRGAQETQYF.